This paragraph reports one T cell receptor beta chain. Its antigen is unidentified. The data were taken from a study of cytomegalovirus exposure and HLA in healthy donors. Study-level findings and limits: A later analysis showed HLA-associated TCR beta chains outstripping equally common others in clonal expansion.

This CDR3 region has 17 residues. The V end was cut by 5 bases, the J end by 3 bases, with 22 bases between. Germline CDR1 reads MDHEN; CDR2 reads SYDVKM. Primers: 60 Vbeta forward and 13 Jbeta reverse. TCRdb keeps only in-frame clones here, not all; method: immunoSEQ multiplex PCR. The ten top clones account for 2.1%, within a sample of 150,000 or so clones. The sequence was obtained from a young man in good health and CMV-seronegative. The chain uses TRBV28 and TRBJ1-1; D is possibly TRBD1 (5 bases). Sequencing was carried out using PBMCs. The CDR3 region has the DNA TGTGCCAGCAGTACACCTGTTACAGGCCCTGGGGACACTGAAGCTTTCTTT. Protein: CASSTPVTGPGDTEAFF.